What follows are 13 T cell receptor beta chains derived from one specimen sequenced in a study of CD8 T cells in ankylosing spondylitis. From the 5' RACE reads, TCRdb called clonotypes with MiXCR, one entry per CDR3 protein. The data contain more than 650,000 distinct CDR3 sequences, 12% of them singletons. Findings and limits, study-wide: Typical of ankylosing spondylitis blood, it appeared, was a TCR beta motif of seven to nine highly homologous variants.

Their antigens are not known. Sequencing was carried out using blood, either unsorted or a sorted T cell fraction (not recorded which). These receptors originate from a male donor with ankylosing spondylitis.

V usage is TRBV12-3 or TRBV12-4 and J usage is TRBJ2-1; 11 bases match TRBD2. V lost 2 bases, J lost 6 bases, and 3 bases stayed unmatched. The CDR3 covers 15 residues. DNA of the CDR3: TGTGCCAGCAGTTTACTTAGCGGGAGGGCCAATGAGCAGTTCTTC. Residues: CASSLLSGRANEQFF.

This chain connects TRBV20-1 to TRBJ2-7; D may correspond to TRBD1 or TRBD2 (5 bases each). The V gene's germline CDR1 is DFQATT and CDR2 SNEGSKA (reference sequence). The CDR3 totals 14 residues. V was shortened by 1 base and J by 2 bases, with 12 bases between the two germline ends. CDR3 region: CSARVQGAPYEQYF. CDR3 bases: TGCAGTGCTAGAGTTCAGGGAGCCCCCTACGAGCAGTACTTC.

This clonotype showed up just a few times. The chain is built from TRBV4-3 and TRBJ2-3; the match to TRBD2 covers 7 bases. V lost 1 base, J lost 5 bases, and 9 bases stayed unmatched. The CDR3 covers 16 residues. From germline, CDR1 is LGHNA and CDR2 YSLEER. As DNA, the CDR3 is TGCGCCAGCAGCCAAGCCTCTAGCGGAGCCGGAGATACGCAGTATTTT. Its translation is CASSQASSGAGDTQYF.

The chain couples TRBV20-1 to TRBJ2-1; the D gene could be TRBD1 or TRBD2 (5 bases each). The CDR3 has 15 residues. Trimming stripped 6 bases from V and 7 bases from J, with 22 bases between. The V gene's germline CDR1 is DFQATT and CDR2 SNEGSKA (reference sequence). CDR3 bases: TGCAGTGCAAAATCCGGGACCCGCCCCGGGAATGAGCAGTTCTTC. Its protein product is CSAKSGTRPGNEQFF.

Only one count was recorded for this clonotype. The gene calls are TRBV18 and TRBJ1-4; 9 bases fit TRBD1. V shed 0 bases and J 6 bases; nucleotides not matched to a gene: 2. The CDR3 covers 15 residues. Germline CDR1 KGHSH, CDR2 LQKENI. This CDR3 is CASSPPRTGDEKLFF. CDR3 nucleotide sequence: TGTGCCAGCTCACCACCTCGGACAGGGGATGAAAAACTGTTTTTT.

This clonotype occurred a few times. The genes are TRBV12-3 or TRBV12-4 and TRBJ2-7; 8 nucleotides match TRBD1. The length of the CDR3 is 13 residues. V dropped 5 bases and J dropped 5; count of bases not matched to a gene: 5. The CDR3 loop reads CASSLYRGDEQYF. CDR3 nucleotide sequence: TGTGCCAGCAGTCTATACAGGGGGGACGAGCAGTACTTC.

This clonotype was recorded many times. V usage is TRBV9 and J usage is TRBJ2-3; D unclear. The CDR3 totals 12 residues. V was shortened by 3 bases and J by 2 bases, with 4 bases between the two germline ends. The germline V gene has CDR1 SGDLS and CDR2 YYNGEE. The CDR3 bases are TGTGCCAGCAGCGCCGACACAGATACGCAGTATTTT. Translation: CASSADTDTQYF.

This clonotype came up a few times. V is TRBV20-1 and J is TRBJ2-7, with D perhaps matching TRBD2 (5 bases). CDR3 length equals 15 residues. Between the trimmed V and J ends, which lost 0 bases and 7 bases, there was a span of 19 bases. In germline, CDR1 is DFQATT, CDR2 SNEGSKA (reference sequence). CDR3 amino acids: CSARDPYVGSGEQYF. The CDR3 nucleotides are TGCAGTGCTAGAGATCCCTATGTCGGTTCGGGGGAGCAGTACTTC.

This clonotype has a handful of counts. The chain is built from TRBV20-1 and TRBJ2-1, with D perhaps TRBD2 (6 bases). Germline V gene data show CDR1 as DFQATT and CDR2 as SNEGSKA (reference sequence). V lost 0 bases and J lost 5, with 14 bases in between. CDR3 size: 15 residues. CDR3 DNA: TGCAGTGCTAGAGATCTCTTGGGGACTGACAATGAGCAGTTCTTC. Translation: CSARDLLGTDNEQFF.

The sample holds many counts of this clonotype. This rearrangement joins TRBV29-1 to TRBJ1-3, with a weak D call TRBD1 (6 bases). Per the germline V gene, CDR1 is SQVTM and CDR2 is ANQGSEA. Trimming shortened V by 6 bases and J by 0 bases, and 18 bases separated the two germline ends. This CDR3 contains 16 residues. CDR3 amino acids: CSVRGTPNDSGNTIYF. For the CDR3, the DNA is TGCAGCGTCCGGGGGACACCAAACGACTCTGGAAACACCATATATTTT.

This clonotype was detected only a few times. The genes are TRBV25-1 and TRBJ1-2; 7 bases fit TRBD1. Germline assignment: CDR1 MGHDK and CDR2 SYGVNS. This CDR3 has 16 amino acids. V lost 4 bases, J lost 4 bases, and 12 bases stayed unmatched. CDR3 DNA sequence: TGTGCCAGCAGTGCCCTCGGGACAGAGAACTTCTATGGCTACACCTTC. Translation: CASSALGTENFYGYTF.

The chain employs TRBV9 and TRBJ2-5, with D possibly being TRBD1 (6 bases). Germline V gene lookup returns CDR1 SGDLS and CDR2 YYNGEE. The CDR3 contains 16 residues. V lost 3 bases and J 5 bases, leaving 20 bases between the germline ends. The CDR3 protein is CASSAQQGSWDETQYF. The CDR3 coding sequence is TGTGCCAGCAGCGCCCAACAGGGTTCCTGGGACGAGACCCAGTACTTC.

J is TRBJ2-3 and V is TRBV20-1, with 7 positions matching TRBD1. V was pared by 6 bases and J by 2 bases, with 8 bases of the junction left unmatched. This CDR3 comprises 14 residues. Germline loops: CDR1 DFQATT, CDR2 SNEGSKA (reference sequence). DNA of the CDR3: TGCAGTGCCCGCGGACAGGTTCCCACAGATACGCAGTATTTT. It is translated as CSARGQVPTDTQYF.